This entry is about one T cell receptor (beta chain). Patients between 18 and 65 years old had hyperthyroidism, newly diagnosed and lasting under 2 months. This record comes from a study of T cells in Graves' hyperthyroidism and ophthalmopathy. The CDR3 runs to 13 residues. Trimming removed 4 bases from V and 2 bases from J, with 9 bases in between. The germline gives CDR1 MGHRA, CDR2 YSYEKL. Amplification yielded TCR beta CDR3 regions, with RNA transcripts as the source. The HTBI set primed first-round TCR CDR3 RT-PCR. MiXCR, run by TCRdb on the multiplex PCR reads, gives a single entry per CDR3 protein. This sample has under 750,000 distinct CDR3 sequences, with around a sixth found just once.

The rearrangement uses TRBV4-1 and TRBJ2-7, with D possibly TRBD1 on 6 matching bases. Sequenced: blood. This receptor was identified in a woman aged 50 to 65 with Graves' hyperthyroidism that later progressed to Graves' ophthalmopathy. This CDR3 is CASSPRQAYEQYF. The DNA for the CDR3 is TGCGCCAGCAGCCCTAGACAGGCCTACGAGCAGTACTTC.